What follows are 6 T cell receptor beta chains derived from one specimen sequenced in a study of shared clonotypes between healthy human individuals. The repertoire was sequenced with immunoSEQ multiplex PCR; TCRdb's copy has only in-frame clones and lacks some. The sample includes about 2,500,000 clones, more than 80% of them seen just once. Sequencing input: naive CD4+ T cells sorted from blood. Subset: CD45RA+ positively selected. These receptors originate from a man aged 18 to 35 in good health.

The chain carries TRBV28 and TRBJ2-7; 10 nucleotides align to TRBD1. This CDR3 is 19 amino acids long. The junction had 12 bases not matched to a gene; V was cut back by 1 base and J by 0 bases. In germline, CDR1 is MDHEN, CDR2 SYDVKM. The CDR3, as DNA: TGTGCCAGCAGTTTATCCCCGGGACAGGGGCGACCCAGCTCCTACGAGCAGTACTTC. Encoded protein: CASSLSPGQGRPSSYEQYF. The full variable domain, with the rest looked up from reference TRBV28 and TRBJ2-7, is DVKVTQSSRYLVKRTGEKVFLECVQDMDHENMFWYRQDPGLGLRLIYFSYDVKMKEKGDIPEGYSVSREKKERFSLILESASTNQTSMYLCASSLSPGQGRPSSYEQYFGPGTRLTVT.

This clone was counted a few times. The rearrangement joins TRBV10-1 to TRBJ1-6; D uncertain. The CDR3 contains 14 residues. CDR1 is WNHNN and CDR2 is SYGVQD in the germline V gene (reference sequence). V lost 6 bases and J lost 7, with 13 bases in between. CDR3 nucleotide sequence: TGCGCCAGCAGCCATTCGACGGGGAATTCACCCCTCCACTTT. It codes for CASSHSTGNSPLHF.

This chain connects TRBV27 to TRBJ2-1, with TRBD2 matching 10 bases. V lost 7 bases to trimming and J lost 6 bases; unmatched junction nucleotides: 6. Looked up from germline, CDR1 is MNHEY and CDR2 is SMNVEV (reference sequence). CDR3 size: 14 residues. The CDR3 region is CASTSGSRSNEQFF. CDR3 coding DNA: TGTGCCAGCACTAGCGGGAGTCGCTCCAATGAGCAGTTCTTC.

Comments on this clone: The same CDR3 is also encoded by other DNA sequences in this sample. This chain joins TRBV9 and TRBJ1-4, with 11 bases identical to TRBD1. Germline assignment: CDR1 SGDLS and CDR2 YYNGEE. The ends lost 4 bases at V and 8 bases at J; junction bases unmatched: 4. This CDR3 spans 14 amino acids. Written as DNA, the CDR3 is TGTGCCAGCAGCCTGGGACAGGGGGGAGAAAAACTGTTTTTT. Residues: CASSLGQGGEKLFF.

The J gene is TRBJ2-5, the V gene TRBV5-6; possible D gene TRBD2, 6 bases. Near its end, the DNA agrees better with TRBJ2-7, so the J call may be wrong. CDR1 SGHDT and CDR2 YYEEEE come from the germline V gene. This CDR3 has 14 residues. In DNA, the CDR3 is TGTGCCAGCAGCCGGAGGGGCAGGGCAGGCGAGCAGTACTTC. Translation gives CASSRRGRAGEQYF.

Of note for this clone: The sample has other DNA sequences that encode this CDR3 too. V usage is TRBV19 and J usage is TRBJ1-1, with D maybe TRBD1 (6 bases). The CDR3 extends over 13 amino acids. V lost 0 bases to trimming and J lost 5 bases, with 7 bases between them. Per the germline V gene, CDR1 is LNHDA and CDR2 is SQIVND (reference sequence). The CDR3 is CASSIERGTEAFF. The DNA for the CDR3 is TGTGCCAGTAGTATAGAGAGGGGGACTGAAGCTTTCTTT.